These 14 T cell receptor beta chains were sequenced from one sample in a study of blood T cell repertoires in COVID-19. Profiling relied on immunoSEQ multiplex PCR, and the TCRdb table lists in-frame clones only, not all of them. The repertoire holds roughly 30,000 clones, with approximately 93% as singletons. Sequencing input: peripheral blood. These TCRs come from a woman in her seventies with COVID-19, enrolled during active disease.

The chain combines TRBV27 with TRBJ1-5; unclear D gene. The V end lost 3 bases, the J end lost 5 bases, and 8 bases lay between the germline ends. CDR1 and CDR2 from the germline V gene are MNHEY and SMNVEV (reference sequence). This CDR3 region has 13 residues. The DNA for the CDR3 is TGTGCCAGCAGTTTTTCGGGATATCAGCCCCAGCATTTT. It translates to CASSFSGYQPQHF.

J is TRBJ1-2 and V is TRBV19; 7 nucleotides align to TRBD1. Germline V gene sequence: CDR1 LNHDA, CDR2 SQIVND (reference sequence). The V gene end was trimmed by 3 bases and the J gene end by 7 bases; junction bases not matched to a gene: 8. The CDR3 covers 14 residues. As DNA, the CDR3 is TGTGCCAGTAGTATGTCAGGGGGTTCCTTTGGCTACACCTTC. Residues: CASSMSGGSFGYTF.

The chain couples TRBV6-2 or TRBV6-3 to TRBJ1-5, with 9 positions matching TRBD1. Germline V CDR1 and CDR2: MNHEY, SVGEGT. The CDR3 covers 15 residues. The V segment lost 4 bases and the J segment 3 bases; nucleotides outside the gene matches: 4. CDR3 DNA: TGTGCCAGCAGTTGGGGACAGGGCGCCAATCAGCCCCAGCATTTT. Translation gives CASSWGQGANQPQHF.

The rearrangement uses TRBV4-3 and TRBJ1-5; 7 nucleotides match TRBD1. V gave up 0 bases and J gave up 3 bases; unmatched junction bases: 2. Germline V gene lookup returns CDR1 LGHNA and CDR2 YSLEER. The length of the CDR3 is 15 residues. CDR3 bases: TGCGCCAGCAGCCAAGAGACAGGGAACAATCAGCCCCAGCATTTT. Its translation is CASSQETGNNQPQHF.

This chain connects TRBV6-6 to TRBJ2-2, with a weak D call TRBD1 (5 bases). This CDR3 is built from 13 residues. CDR1 and CDR2 from the germline V gene are MNHNY and SVGAGI (reference sequence). Trimming cost V 2 bases and J 5 bases, with 6 bases left between them. The DNA of the CDR3 is TGTGCCAGCAGTTACACAGGAACCGGGGAGCTGTTTTTT. Translated, it gives CASSYTGTGELFF.

The chain combines TRBV6-5 with TRBJ1-5; 10 bases align to TRBD1. Germline loops: CDR1 MNHEY, CDR2 SVGAGI. With V trimmed by 5 bases and J by 1 base, 2 bases remained unmatched. The CDR3 is 15 amino acids. The chain's CDR3 is CASSRDRGSNQPQHF. DNA for the CDR3: TGTGCCAGCAGTCGGGACAGGGGAAGCAATCAGCCCCAGCATTTT.

This rearrangement joins TRBV4-3 to TRBJ1-4; possible D gene TRBD1, 6 bases. V was trimmed by 1 base and J by 8 bases, leaving 8 bases between them. The CDR3 is 13 residues long. Germline CDR1 LGHNA, CDR2 YSLEER. CDR3 residues: CASSQATGEKLFF. The CDR3, as DNA: TGCGCCAGCAGCCAAGCCACAGGGGAAAAACTGTTTTTT.

The chain links TRBV6-5 to TRBJ2-3; TRBD1 aligns across 10 bases. J gave up 2 bases and V 5 bases, and 4 bases lay outside the gene matches. Germline V gene data show CDR1 as MNHEY and CDR2 as SVGAGI. The CDR3 extends over 15 amino acids. CDR3 nucleotides: TGTGCCAGCAGTAGACAGGGGGCGCACACAGATACGCAGTATTTT. Encoded protein: CASSRQGAHTDTQYF.

The CDR3: CASSLSRGAGQPQHF. Written as DNA, the CDR3 is TGTGCCAGCAGCTTAAGCAGGGGCGCGGGCCAGCCCCAGCATTTT. The chain couples TRBV7-2 to TRBJ1-5, with D tentatively TRBD1 (6 bases). Per the germline V gene, CDR1 is SGHTA and CDR2 is FQGNSA. The CDR3 extends over 15 amino acids. V was pared by 2 bases and J by 7 bases, with 15 bases between.

The gene calls are TRBV5-8 and TRBJ1-1; TRBD1 aligns across 10 bases. The CDR3 has 13 amino acids. Germline CDR1 is SGHTS and CDR2 is YDEGEE. The V and J ends lost 4 bases and 8 bases, in that order; junction bases with no gene match: 5. The CDR3 is CASSHGTGVEAFF. CDR3 in DNA: TGTGCCAGCAGCCACGGGACAGGGGTGGAAGCTTTCTTT.

This chain links TRBV27 with TRBJ1-2, with D possibly being TRBD1 (5 bases). Germline V lookup: CDR1 MNHEY, CDR2 SMNVEV (reference sequence). This CDR3 is 13 amino acids long. V dropped 5 bases and J dropped 7 bases, with 14 bases sitting between them. The chain's CDR3 is CASSPQGLGGYTF. CDR3 nucleotide sequence: TGTGCCAGCAGTCCCCAGGGACTTGGTGGCTACACCTTC.

The chain uses TRBV7-9 and TRBJ2-7, with D maybe TRBD1 (6 bases). This CDR3 spans 13 amino acids. Germline V gene data show CDR1 as SEHNR and CDR2 as FQNEAQ (reference sequence). Trimming took 8 bases from V and 5 from J, leaving 16 bases between them. DNA of the CDR3: TGTGCCAGCCGCCCATGGGACAAGGACGAGCAGTACTTC. It specifies CASRPWDKDEQYF.

The chain links TRBV2 to TRBJ2-7; 8 nucleotides match TRBD1. V dropped 4 bases and J dropped 5; count of bases not matched to a gene: 4. The germline V gene encodes CDR1 SNHLY and CDR2 FYNNEI. CDR3 length equals 13 residues. CDR3 sequence (DNA): TGTGCCAGCAGTGTCGGACAGGGAAACGAGCAGTACTTC. Translating gives CASSVGQGNEQYF.

This chain uses TRBV19 with TRBJ1-4, with D maybe TRBD1 (6 bases). This CDR3 has 14 residues. The germline CDR1 and CDR2 sequences are LNHDA and SQIVND (reference sequence). The V and J ends lost 3 bases and 6 bases respectively, with 11 bases between them. This CDR3 is CASSMGTPYEKLFF. In nucleotides, the CDR3 is TGTGCCAGTAGTATGGGGACACCGTATGAAAAACTGTTTTTT.